A single sample gave rise to the 7 T cell receptor beta chains below, sequenced in a study of ipilimumab plus nivolumab after autologous stem cell transplantation. Measured with immunoSEQ multiplex PCR; TCRdb has only the in-frame clones, and not every one. The table lists more than 12,000 clones, roughly 74% of them singletons, with about 9.4% in the top ten. The sample was PBMCs, taken in a trial of ipilimumab plus nivolumab as post-transplant consolidation. The receptor set was obtained from a male donor with primary mediastinal lymphoma.

J is TRBJ2-4 and V is TRBV5-1; 10 nucleotides match TRBD1. The ends lost 3 bases at V and 6 bases at J; junction bases unmatched: 6. Germline V gene lookup returns CDR1 SGHRS and CDR2 YFSETQ. The CDR3 contains 15 residues. CDR3 coding DNA: TGCGCCAGCAGCTCAAGACAGGGGGCTGGAAACATTCAGTACTTC. Protein sequence: CASSSRQGAGNIQYF.

The chain is built from TRBV19 and TRBJ2-1; TRBD2 matches 11 bases. Germline values: CDR1 LNHDA, CDR2 SQIVND (reference sequence). The trim removed 3 bases at V and 6 bases at J, leaving 19 bases unmatched. This CDR3 has 20 amino acids. CDR3: CASSIRVTSGVRGPFNEQFF. The CDR3 bases are TGTGCCAGTAGTATCCGCGTGACTAGCGGGGTTAGGGGGCCCTTCAATGAGCAGTTCTTC.

This chain connects TRBV30 to TRBJ2-2; TRBD2 aligns across 8 bases. Germline V gives CDR1 GTSNPN, CDR2 SVGIG (reference sequence). The CDR3 runs 15 residues. V lost 3 bases and J lost 6; bases outside the gene matches: 9. The CDR3 here is CAWSPISGGSGELFF. As DNA, the CDR3 is TGTGCCTGGAGCCCAATTTCGGGAGGGTCCGGGGAGCTGTTTTTT.

The rearrangement uses TRBV5-1 and TRBJ2-7; D possibly corresponds to TRBD2 (6 bases). The CDR3 length is 13 residues. Germline CDR1 and CDR2: SGHRS and YFSETQ. The V gene lost 3 bases and the J gene lost 1 base, with 8 bases spanning the gap. The CDR3 loop is CASSSGVSYEQYF. The DNA for the CDR3 is TGCGCCAGCAGCTCGGGGGTTTCCTACGAGCAGTACTTC.

The chain uses TRBV10-3 and TRBJ2-2; 8 nucleotides agree with TRBD1. V was pared by 2 bases and J by 5 bases, with 7 bases of the junction left unmatched. From germline, CDR1 is ENHRY and CDR2 SYGVKD. This CDR3 has 16 residues. CDR3 protein: CAISEADRVQTGELFF. The CDR3, as DNA: TGTGCCATCAGTGAGGCGGACAGGGTACAAACCGGGGAGCTGTTTTTT.

The chain uses TRBV4-2 and TRBJ2-3; TRBD2 matches 12 bases. The germline V gene encodes CDR1 LGHNA and CDR2 YNFKEQ. Trimming at V came to 0 bases and at J to 10 bases, leaving 14 bases not matched to a gene. This CDR3 region has 18 residues. CDR3 sequence: CASSQEGAVTSGGLAQYF. The CDR3 bases are TGTGCCAGCAGCCAAGAAGGGGCTGTGACTAGCGGGGGTTTGGCGCAGTATTTT.

The chain employs TRBV6-6 and TRBJ2-1; TRBD2 matches at 11 bases. The germline V gene encodes CDR1 MNHNY and CDR2 SVGAGI (reference sequence). After removal of 5 bases from V and 8 bases from J, the junction contained 11 bases not matched to a gene. This CDR3 comprises 16 residues. This CDR3 is CASSPGTSGGGYEQFF. The CDR3 coding sequence is TGTGCCAGCAGTCCAGGCACTAGCGGGGGAGGATATGAGCAGTTCTTC.